Following are 14 T cell receptor beta chains from one sample sequenced in a study of blood T cell repertoires in COVID-19. Profiled with immunoSEQ multiplex PCR; TCRdb holds only in-frame clones, not every one. This sample carries around 270,000 clones, roughly 84% of them seen once, and the ten largest clones take 4.2%. The material sequenced was peripheral blood. Every receptor here comes from a man aged 55 to 70 with acute or convalescent COVID-19.

V is TRBV4-1 and J is TRBJ2-7; 7 bases align to TRBD1. There are 14 residues in the CDR3. Losses at the gene ends were 0 bases for V and 6 bases for J; bases not matched to a gene: 5. Germline V gene lookup returns CDR1 MGHRA and CDR2 YSYEKL. The CDR3 coding sequence is TGCGCCAGCAGCCAAGATGAAAGGGGGCTCGAGCAGTACTTC. This gives the protein CASSQDERGLEQYF.

This rearrangement joins TRBV10-3 to TRBJ2-6; D ambiguous. With 4 bases removed from V and 1 base from J, the gap between germline ends came to 5 bases. Germline-derived CDR1 and CDR2 are ENHRY and SYGVKD. The CDR3 is 14 amino acids. The CDR3 coding sequence is TGTGCCATCAGTGCTGAGTCTGGGGCCAACGTCCTGACTTTC. As protein: CAISAESGANVLTF.

This rearrangement joins TRBV27 to TRBJ2-5; 10 bases fit TRBD2. The CDR3 is made up of 16 amino acids. Germline CDR1 and CDR2: MNHEY and SMNVEV (reference sequence). Trimming cost V 6 bases and J 5 bases; bases outside gene matches: 12. CDR3 region: CASSRWRLAGEETQYF. The CDR3 DNA reads as TGTGCCAGCAGCAGATGGCGCCTAGCGGGAGAGGAGACCCAGTACTTC.

This chain links TRBV6-1 with TRBJ1-2; TRBD1 is a possible D gene (5 bases). Trimming shortened V by 3 bases and J by 8 bases, and 16 bases separated the two germline ends. The germline V gene has CDR1 MNHNS and CDR2 SASEGT. The CDR3 has 14 residues. CDR3 amino acids: CASSDPGGYRGYTF. In DNA form, the CDR3 reads TGTGCCAGCAGTGACCCTGGGGGGTATCGAGGCTACACCTTC.

The CDR3 region is CASSEALNPTYEQFF. CDR3 DNA: TGTGCCAGCAGTGAGGCACTAAACCCCACCTATGAGCAGTTCTTC. The chain joins TRBV6-1 to TRBJ2-1; D remains unclear. V lost 3 bases to trimming and J lost 8 bases, with 17 bases between them. Germline V gene lookup returns CDR1 MNHNS and CDR2 SASEGT. The CDR3 loop spans 15 amino acids.

This chain uses TRBV6-5 with TRBJ2-7; TRBD2 aligns across 13 bases. V lost 2 bases and J lost 2; bases outside the gene matches: 0. CDR3 length equals 15 residues. The germline gives CDR1 MNHEY, CDR2 SVGAGI. The CDR3 bases are TGTGCCAGCAGTTACGGGACTAGCGGGACCTACGAGCAGTACTTC. This sequence encodes CASSYGTSGTYEQYF.

The genes are TRBV2 and TRBJ2-3, with 12 positions matching TRBD2. The V gene end was trimmed by 2 bases and the J gene end by 4 bases; junction bases not matched to a gene: 7. Germline V lookup: CDR1 SNHLY, CDR2 FYNNEI. The CDR3 length is 17 residues. The CDR3 spells CASSESTSGGYADTQYF. CDR3 bases: TGTGCCAGCAGTGAAAGTACTAGCGGGGGGTACGCAGATACGCAGTATTTT. The whole variable domain, filled in from reference TRBV2 and TRBJ2-3, reads EPEVTQTPSHQVTQMGQEVILRCVPISNHLYFYWYRQILGQKVEFLVSFYNNEISEKSEIFDDQFSVERPDGSNFTLKIRSTKLEDSAMYFCASSESTSGGYADTQYFGPGTRLTVL.

This clone was detected only once. The chain couples TRBV11-2 to TRBJ1-2; D is uncertain. The germline V gene encodes CDR1 SGHAT and CDR2 FQNNGV. Between the trimmed V and J ends, which lost 3 bases and 2 bases, there was a span of 4 bases. The CDR3 has 12 residues. The CDR3 reads CASSLGNYGYTF. The CDR3 nucleotides read TGTGCCAGCAGCTTGGGCAACTATGGCTACACCTTC.

The chain uses TRBV19 and TRBJ2-5; TRBD1 matches at 8 bases. V lost 3 bases and J lost 4; bases outside the gene matches: 13. This CDR3 is built from 17 residues. Germline values: CDR1 LNHDA, CDR2 SQIVND (reference sequence). CDR3 amino acids: CASSIRVSTGVSETQYF. DNA of the CDR3: TGTGCCAGTAGTATTAGAGTCTCGACAGGGGTATCAGAGACCCAGTACTTC.

The rearrangement uses TRBV5-6 and TRBJ1-5; D not certain. Deletions cut 3 bases from V and 5 bases from J, with 9 bases between. CDR1 and CDR2 (germline): SGHDT, YYEEEE. CDR3 size: 13 residues. The CDR3 DNA sequence: TGTGCCAGCAGCTCCGAGGGAGATCAGCCCCAGCATTTT. Amino acids: CASSSEGDQPQHF.

The chain couples TRBV19 to TRBJ1-1; 7 bases are shared with TRBD1. With V trimmed by 6 bases and J by 3 bases, 10 bases remained unmatched. Germline values: CDR1 LNHDA, CDR2 SQIVND (reference sequence). This CDR3 is 15 amino acids long. Here the CDR3 DNA reads TGTGCCAGTAGGTGGACAGGAGGGTCGGACACTGAAGCTTTCTTT. It yields the protein CASRWTGGSDTEAFF.

This chain uses TRBV30 with TRBJ1-6, with D hard to call. The CDR3 extends over 14 amino acids. V gave up 0 bases and J gave up 4 bases, with 7 bases separating them. Germline CDR1 reads GTSNPN; CDR2 reads SVGIG (reference sequence). In DNA form, the CDR3 reads TGTGCCTGGAGTGTCGTCAGGTATAATTCACCCCTCCACTTT. Its protein is CAWSVVRYNSPLHF.

This chain uses TRBV19 with TRBJ1-1; possibly TRBD1 for D (5 bases). The length of the CDR3 is 13 residues. Trimming stripped 2 bases from V and 8 bases from J, with 12 bases between. Germline lookup yields CDR1 LNHDA and CDR2 SQIVND (reference sequence). CDR3 DNA sequence: TGTGCCAGTAGTATAAGGGAGGGGTTAGAAGCTTTCTTT. It translates to CASSIREGLEAFF.

The chain carries TRBV12-5 and TRBJ2-1, with TRBD2 identical over 14 bases. Germline V lookup: CDR1 LGHNT, CDR2 FRNRAP. After removal of 2 bases from V and 5 bases from J, the junction contained 8 bases not matched to a gene. The CDR3 extends over 18 amino acids. In nucleotides, the CDR3 is TGTGCTAGTGGTTTGCTCCGACTAGCGGGAGGGCGGGACAATGAGCAGTTCTTC. Amino acid sequence: CASGLLRLAGGRDNEQFF. Together with reference TRBV12-5 and TRBJ2-1, the CDR3 gives the full variable domain: DARVTQTPRHKVTEMGQEVTMRCQPILGHNTVFWYRQTMMQGLELLAYFRNRAPLDDSGMPKDRFSAEMPDATLATLKIQPSEPRDSAVYFCASGLLRLAGGRDNEQFFGPGTRLTVL.